Here is one TCR beta chain with its context. The antigen is not known. Germline V gene sequence: CDR1 MNHEY, CDR2 SMNVEV (reference sequence). V was shortened by 5 bases and J by 5 bases, with 16 bases between the two germline ends. The CDR3 covers 15 residues. This entry comes from a study of T cell responses to AZD1222 COVID-19 vaccine. Study-wide results and limits: Unmutated variant regions are reportedly targeted by nearly half of spike-specific TCRs. Donors were chiefly white British, with a greater number of females, and clonal diversity was perhaps underestimated. Dominant CD4 TCR responses targeted spike regions 160-218 and 743-854. The study identified only five to seven AZD1222 recipients as seropositive at baseline.

TCRdb's table, derived via immunoSEQ multiplex PCR, lists solely in-frame clones and lacks some. The table lists about 150,000 clones, about nine tenths of them singletons. This specimen was peripheral blood, taken on day 0 of MenACWY control vaccination. The chain combines TRBV27 with TRBJ2-1; D might be TRBD2 (6 bases). The TCR sequence derives from an adult in good health. The CDR3 region has the DNA TGTGCCAGCAGTAGTCTAGCGAGACGAAACAATGAGCAGTTCTTC. As protein: CASSSLARRNNEQFF.